The next 21 T cell receptor beta chains were all read from a single sample in a study of blood T cells in healthy people across ages. Primed by a sample-barcoded 5' primer and a J-beta primer mix, a second PCR proceeded for about 7 to 11 cycles. TCRdb reanalysed the 5' RACE reads using MiXCR and keeps one entry per CDR3 protein. Among about 720,000 distinct CDR3 sequences listed, 20% to 25% were seen once. Input material: blood. These receptors came from a man between 65 and 80 years old in good health.

CDR3: CASSWDRIQETQYF. The CDR3 nucleotides read TGCGCCAGCAGCTGGGACAGAATCCAAGAGACCCAGTACTTC. This rearrangement joins TRBV5-1 to TRBJ2-5; TRBD1 matches 7 bases. The germline V gene has CDR1 SGHRS and CDR2 YFSETQ. Losses at the gene ends were 3 bases for V and 1 base for J; bases not matched to a gene: 3. There are 14 residues in the CDR3.

The gene calls are TRBV7-3 and TRBJ2-3; TRBD2 aligns across 8 bases. The germline CDR1 and CDR2 sequences are SGHTA and FQGTGA. The ends lost 3 bases at V and 4 bases at J; junction bases unmatched: 9. The CDR3 loop spans 16 amino acids. The DNA for the CDR3 is TGTGCCAGCAGCTTCAGGGCGGGAGGTGGCCCAGATACGCAGTATTTT. Its protein product is CASSFRAGGGPDTQYF.

The chain carries TRBV27 and TRBJ2-5, with D hard to call. The CDR3 contains 16 residues. V dropped 2 bases and J dropped 5 bases, with 18 bases sitting between them. Germline V lookup: CDR1 MNHEY, CDR2 SMNVEV (reference sequence). This CDR3 reads CASSLRQRTSLETQYF. The CDR3 DNA sequence: TGTGCCAGCAGTTTACGGCAGAGGACCTCCTTGGAGACCCAGTACTTC.

This clonotype was seen a single time. It is unclear where the CDR3 begins or ends on the DNA, so no DNA is shown, and the CDR3 is as TCRdb lists it. This chain links TRBV7-2 with TRBJ2-2; whether TRBD2, the table's D call, matches the DNA was not checked. The CDR3 comprises 18 residues, both ends counted. Germline V gene data show CDR1 as SGHTA and CDR2 as FQGNSA. CDR3 region: CASSLVASGSPNTGELIF.

This clonotype was counted many times. The V gene is TRBV11-2, the J gene TRBJ2-7, with D uncertain. The CDR3 totals 17 residues. With 4 bases removed from V and 3 bases from J, the gap between germline ends came to 22 bases. Germline assignment: CDR1 SGHAT and CDR2 FQNNGV. The CDR3 protein is CASSSPGGDLRLYEQYF. CDR3 sequence (DNA): TGTGCCAGCAGCTCCCCGGGTGGGGATTTACGGCTCTACGAGCAGTACTTC.

This rearrangement joins TRBV27 to TRBJ2-5; D is uncertain. The CDR3 is 13 residues long. Germline V gene data show CDR1 as MNHEY and CDR2 as SMNVEV (reference sequence). V gave up 5 bases and J gave up 2 bases, with 9 bases separating them. The CDR3 sequence: CASSVVLQETQYF. The CDR3 DNA sequence: TGTGCCAGCAGTGTAGTTTTACAAGAGACCCAGTACTTC.

The genes are TRBV20-1 and TRBJ2-4; D may be TRBD2 (6 bases). The CDR3 runs 13 residues. CDR1 DFQATT and CDR2 SNEGSKA come from the germline V gene (reference sequence). The V and J ends lost 6 bases and 5 bases respectively, with 14 bases between them. CDR3 sequence (DNA): TGCAGTGCACCGGGACTTCCTCAAAACATTCAGTACTTC. Translating it yields CSAPGLPQNIQYF.

This clonotype was observed a handful of times. The chain joins TRBV28 to TRBJ2-5; 10 bases match TRBD1. Germline CDR1 reads MDHEN; CDR2 reads SYDVKM. The CDR3 is 17 residues long. Trimming removed 3 bases from V and 0 bases from J; junction bases left unmatched: 7. CDR3: CASSFWPGQGHQETQYF. CDR3 sequence (DNA): TGTGCCAGCAGTTTTTGGCCGGGACAGGGGCACCAAGAGACCCAGTACTTC.

This chain links TRBV10-3 with TRBJ2-6; D may be TRBD2 (5 bases). Germline CDR1 is ENHRY and CDR2 is SYGVKD. There are 16 residues in the CDR3. Trimming pared 0 bases from V and 0 bases from J, leaving 6 bases between. CDR3 protein: CAISESRVSGANVLTF. In DNA, the CDR3 is TGTGCCATCAGTGAGTCGAGGGTCTCTGGGGCCAACGTCCTGACTTTC.

In its sample, this clonotype was seen a few times. CDR3 nucleotides: TGTGCCAGCAGCCCTATAGCGGGAGTCCCCAATGAGCAGTTCTTC. Protein product: CASSPIAGVPNEQFF. The V and J genes are TRBV7-3 and TRBJ2-5, with TRBD2 identical over 9 bases. The DNA matches TRBJ2-1 better at its end, which makes the J call doubtful. The CDR3 consists of 15 residues. CDR1 is SGHTA and CDR2 is FQGTGA in the germline V gene.

This rearrangement joins TRBV4-2 to TRBJ1-2, with D perhaps TRBD1 (5 bases). Germline-derived CDR1 and CDR2 are LGHNA and YNFKEQ. This CDR3 region has 16 residues. The V gene lost 1 base and the J gene lost 2 bases, with 14 bases spanning the gap. This CDR3 is CASSQVGVAANYGYTF. In DNA form, the CDR3 reads TGTGCCAGCAGCCAAGTAGGGGTGGCAGCCAACTATGGCTACACCTTC.

The chain combines TRBV12-3 or TRBV12-4 with TRBJ1-2, with 8 bases fitting TRBD1. The V and J ends lost 7 bases and 7 bases, in that order; junction bases with no gene match: 11. The CDR3 has 14 amino acids. The CDR3 DNA sequence: TGTGCCAGCACCGTGGACAGGGCCCCCGCTGGCTACACCTTC. This sequence encodes CASTVDRAPAGYTF.

This chain uses TRBV9 with TRBJ1-6; possible D gene TRBD1, 6 bases. The length of the CDR3 is 15 residues. CDR1 and CDR2 (germline): SGDLS, YYNGEE. V was cut by 4 bases and J by 7 bases, with 15 bases left in between. CDR3 DNA: TGTGCCAGCAGCCCGAGGACAGTGGGGAATTCACCCCTCCACTTT. As protein: CASSPRTVGNSPLHF.

The gene calls are TRBV27 and TRBJ2-3, with D possibly matching TRBD1 (6 bases). Germline CDR1 reads MNHEY; CDR2 reads SMNVEV (reference sequence). The length of the CDR3 is 14 residues. The V and J ends lost 4 bases and 5 bases respectively, with 13 bases between them. This chain's CDR3 is CASSWDQGRDTQYF. Written as DNA, the CDR3 is TGTGCCAGCAGTTGGGATCAGGGGAGAGATACGCAGTATTTT.

Only a few counts were recorded for this clonotype. This chain joins TRBV20-1 and TRBJ2-7; TRBD1 matches 9 bases. This CDR3 contains 14 residues. Germline CDR1 reads DFQATT; CDR2 reads SNEGSKA (reference sequence). J was trimmed by 6 bases and V by 3 bases; bases with no gene match: 9. The CDR3 region is CSARRWDRVFEQYF. CDR3 DNA sequence: TGCAGTGCTAGGCGGTGGGACAGGGTATTCGAGCAGTACTTC.

The rearrangement joins TRBV20-1 to TRBJ2-5, with TRBD1 matching over 9 bases. The CDR3 is made up of 15 amino acids. Trimming took 6 bases from V and 5 from J; bases not matched to a gene: 13. From germline, CDR1 is DFQATT and CDR2 SNEGSKA (reference sequence). CDR3 in DNA: TGCAGTGCGATCTGGACAGGGGTTTTTCAGGAGACCCAGTACTTC. Its protein product is CSAIWTGVFQETQYF.

The chain recombines TRBV11-1 with TRBJ1-1, with D uncertain. This CDR3 is 15 amino acids long. Trimming stripped 1 base from V and 1 base from J, with 10 bases between. The germline gives CDR1 SGHAT, CDR2 FQDESV (reference sequence). The CDR3 nucleotides are TGTGCCAGCAGCTTAGTGGGGATAAGGAACACTGAAGCTTTCTTT. It yields the protein CASSLVGIRNTEAFF.

This chain links TRBV29-1 with TRBJ2-5; D may be TRBD2 (5 bases). This CDR3 contains 14 residues. Deletions cut 7 bases from V and 0 bases from J, with 15 bases between. The germline V gene has CDR1 SQVTM and CDR2 ANQGSEA. The CDR3 loop reads CSGGPKDYQETQYF. In DNA form, the CDR3 reads TGCAGCGGTGGGCCGAAGGACTACCAAGAGACCCAGTACTTC.

The V gene is TRBV29-1, the J gene TRBJ2-5; 8 positions match TRBD2. The J call may be incorrect, as the DNA end agrees better with TRBJ2-1. CDR3 length: 15 residues. The germline V gene has CDR1 SQVTM and CDR2 ANQGSEA. The CDR3 DNA reads TGCAGCGTTTCGCTTTCCGGGACTAGGTACAATGAGCAGTTCTTC. Amino acid sequence: CSVSLSGTRYNEQFF.

This clonotype was detected a few times. The V and J genes are TRBV6-5 and TRBJ1-4, with 7 bases fitting TRBD1. Germline V gives CDR1 MNHEY, CDR2 SVGAGI. Unmatched junction bases numbered 11, after V lost 2 bases and J lost 8 bases. The CDR3 totals 16 residues. CDR3 amino acids: CASSYGGGGAREKLFF. As DNA, the CDR3 is TGTGCCAGCAGTTACGGAGGGGGCGGAGCCCGCGAAAAACTGTTTTTT.

The rearrangement joins TRBV20-1 to TRBJ2-4, with TRBD1 identical over 10 bases. CDR1 and CDR2 (germline): DFQATT, SNEGSKA (reference sequence). The junction had 14 bases not matched to a gene; V was cut back by 2 bases and J by 1 base. This CDR3 contains 19 residues. The chain's CDR3 is CSARKTGQGRIEAKNIQYF. CDR3 in DNA: TGCAGTGCTAGAAAGACGGGACAGGGGAGAATCGAGGCCAAAAACATTCAGTACTTC.